These 14 T cell receptor beta chains were sequenced from one sample in a study of T-cell memory formation after mild COVID-19 (dated by TCRdb to the early 2020s). The library was prepared using 5' RACE. Sequencing took place on an Illumina NovaSeq 6000. The raw public reads went through TCRdb reprocessing: fastp at Q25, MiXCR clone calling, in-frame beta chains kept. Rows merge per CDR3 protein into single entries with the most common DNA and genes. This sample has 400,000 or so distinct CDR3 sequences in its table, and 20% of those were observed once. Of the sample, approximately 8.4% is held by the ten largest clones. Sequencing was performed on PBMCs or a T cell subset sorted from them (not recorded which). These receptors were collected from an adult woman who had mild COVID-19 (a few samples of this study predate the infection). The sample titles of this study are shuffled in the database, so cell type and time point are left out; the donor was told from shared clones.

This clonotype was counted a few times. The rearrangement links TRBV10-3 to TRBJ1-2; 7 bases map to TRBD1. CDR1 is ENHRY and CDR2 is SYGVKD in the germline V gene. This CDR3 is built from 16 residues. With 0 bases clipped from V and 4 bases from J, the junction kept 8 bases outside the gene matches. This chain's CDR3 is CAISESPGTVSYGYTF. CDR3 sequence (DNA): TGTGCCATCAGTGAGTCGCCCGGGACAGTGAGCTATGGCTACACCTTC.

CDR3 protein: CASSLGAGANSYNEQFF. The CDR3 bases are TGTGCCAGCAGCTTGGGGGCAGGGGCCAACTCCTACAATGAGCAGTTCTTC. The chain uses TRBV5-5 and TRBJ2-1, with a weak D call TRBD1 (6 bases). The ends were cut back, 0 bases at V and 0 bases at J, with 13 bases in the middle. The CDR3 sequence is 17 residues long. The germline V gene has CDR1 SGHKS and CDR2 YYEKEE (reference sequence). The full variable domain, with the rest looked up from reference TRBV5-5 and TRBJ2-1, is DAGVTQSPTHLIKTRGQQVTLRCSPISGHKSVSWYQQVLGQGPQFIFQYYEKEERGRGNFPDRFSARQFPNYSSELNVNALLLGDSALYLCASSLGAGANSYNEQFFGPGTRLTVL.

This clonotype occurred once. The chain uses TRBV24-1 and TRBJ1-1; D gene uncertain. The V end lost 2 bases, the J end lost 6 bases, and 9 bases lay between the germline ends. This CDR3 spans 13 amino acids. CDR1 is KGHDR, CDR2 SFDVKD, per germline. The CDR3 DNA reads TGTGCCACCAGTGATTCAGGAAGGGCTGAAGCTTTCTTT. Amino acids: CATSDSGRAEAFF.

The chain recombines TRBV12-3 or TRBV12-4 with TRBJ1-5; D may be TRBD1 (5 bases). V was pared by 5 bases and J by 6 bases, with 23 bases between. There are 17 residues in the CDR3. CDR3 sequence (DNA): TGTGCCAGCAGTCTCACGGGTTTGGGTAGGGGCGGTCAGCCCCAGCATTTT. Translation: CASSLTGLGRGGQPQHF.

This clonotype was counted only a few times. The V call is TRBV20-1, the J call TRBJ2-3; D gene unclear. The ends were cut back, 7 bases at V and 7 bases at J, with 9 bases in the middle. Germline lookup yields CDR1 DFQATT and CDR2 SNEGSKA (reference sequence). There are 10 residues in the CDR3. This chain's CDR3 is CSVRRNTQYF. As DNA, the CDR3 is TGCAGTGTCCGTAGAAATACGCAGTATTTT.

The CDR3 sequence: CASSQGDDTGNTIYF. The CDR3 DNA reads TGTGCCAGCAGCCAAGGTGATGATACTGGAAACACCATATATTTT. The chain combines TRBV5-5 with TRBJ1-3; D gene uncertain. The CDR3 is 15 amino acids. With 4 bases removed from V and 2 bases from J, the gap between germline ends came to 13 bases. Germline values: CDR1 SGHKS, CDR2 YYEKEE (reference sequence). Supplemented by reference TRBV5-5 and TRBJ1-3, the full variable domain reads DAGVTQSPTHLIKTRGQQVTLRCSPISGHKSVSWYQQVLGQGPQFIFQYYEKEERGRGNFPDRFSARQFPNYSSELNVNALLLGDSALYLCASSQGDDTGNTIYFGEGSWLTVV.

The rearrangement uses TRBV18 and TRBJ1-5; the D is unclear. Trimming stripped 2 bases from V and 5 bases from J, with 7 bases between. This CDR3 is built from 13 residues. Germline V gives CDR1 KGHSH, CDR2 LQKENI. CDR3 nucleotide sequence: TGTGCCAGCTCACCAGGAAATGATCAGCCCCAGCATTTT. Protein: CASSPGNDQPQHF. The variable domain in full, with the rest retrieved from reference TRBV18 and TRBJ1-5, is NAGVMQNPRHLVRRRGQEARLRCSPMKGHSHVYWYRQLPEEGLKFMVYLQKENIIDESGMPKERFSAEFPKEGPSILRIQQVVRGDSAAYFCASSPGNDQPQHFGDGTRLSIL.

The chain is built from TRBV6-5 and TRBJ2-7, with TRBD1 as a possible D gene (6 bases). Trimming stripped 2 bases from V and 5 bases from J, with 13 bases between. Germline loops: CDR1 MNHEY, CDR2 SVGAGI. The CDR3 length is 14 residues. The CDR3 reads CASSYVGQSNEQYF. The CDR3 coding sequence is TGTGCCAGCAGTTACGTTGGACAGTCGAACGAGCAGTACTTC.

The chain has TRBV5-6 and TRBJ1-3; 9 bases agree with TRBD1. This CDR3 region has 16 residues. CDR1 and CDR2 (germline): SGHDT, YYEEEE. Losses at the gene ends were 2 bases for V and 4 bases for J; bases not matched to a gene: 7. The DNA for the CDR3 is TGTGCCAGCAGCTTATCATCGACAGGGGGAGGAAACACCATATATTTT. Its protein product is CASSLSSTGGGNTIYF. The whole variable domain, remainder taken from reference TRBV5-6 and TRBJ1-3, is DAGVTQSPTHLIKTRGQQVTLRCSPKSGHDTVSWYQQALGQGPQFIFQYYEEEERQRGNFPDRFSGHQFPNYSSELNVNALLLGDSALYLCASSLSSTGGGNTIYFGEGSWLTVV.

The V call is TRBV6-5, the J call TRBJ2-7; 10 bases are shared with TRBD2. Trimming removed 7 bases from V and 3 bases from J; junction bases left unmatched: 3. In germline, CDR1 is MNHEY, CDR2 SVGAGI. This CDR3 has 13 amino acids. The DNA of the CDR3 is TGTGCCAGCATAGCGGGAGGAAGCTACGAGCAGTACTTC. Its translation: CASIAGGSYEQYF.

This clonotype was recorded at least ten times. J is TRBJ2-3 and V is TRBV12-3 or TRBV12-4; no clear D gene. The V and J ends lost 4 bases and 10 bases respectively, with 30 bases between them. This CDR3 region has 18 residues. CDR3 region: CASSSADSTVGIRRSQYF. The CDR3 DNA reads as TGTGCCAGCAGTTCCGCTGACTCCACGGTGGGGATAAGACGGTCGCAGTATTTT.

The V and J genes are TRBV29-1 and TRBJ1-2, with D possibly matching TRBD1 (5 bases). Germline-derived CDR1 and CDR2 are SQVTM and ANQGSEA. V was shortened by 7 bases and J by 4 bases, with 16 bases between the two germline ends. The CDR3 extends over 13 amino acids. The CDR3 region has the DNA TGCAGCGCCCAGGGACCAGCAACCTATGGCTACACCTTC. Its protein product is CSAQGPATYGYTF.

The chain has TRBV7-9 and TRBJ2-3; 8 positions match TRBD2. The CDR3 totals 16 residues. Trimming cost V 4 bases and J 1 base; bases outside gene matches: 7. Germline V CDR1 and CDR2: SEHNR, FQNEAQ (reference sequence). CDR3 region: CASSSYGGAGTDTQYF. The CDR3 nucleotides read TGTGCCAGCAGCTCATACGGGGGGGCTGGCACAGATACGCAGTATTTT. Variable domain in full (rest from reference TRBV7-9 and TRBJ2-3): DTGVSQNPRHKITKRGQNVTFRCDPISEHNRLYWYRQTLGQGPEFLTYFQNEAQLEKSRLLSDRFSAERPKGSFSTLEIQRTEQGDSAMYLCASSSYGGAGTDTQYFGPGTRLTVL.

The V and J genes are TRBV7-2 and TRBJ1-3; TRBD1 matches 11 bases. V was pared by 6 bases and J by 1 base, with 5 bases of the junction left unmatched. CDR1 SGHTA and CDR2 FQGNSA come from the germline V gene. This CDR3 comprises 16 residues. The CDR3 is CASRVGTGGSGNTIYF. The CDR3 DNA follows: TGTGCCAGCAGAGTAGGGACAGGGGGATCTGGAAACACCATATATTTT. The complete variable domain, with remaining parts taken from reference TRBV7-2 and TRBJ1-3, reads GAGVSQSPSNKVTEKGKDVELRCDPISGHTALYWYRQSLGQGLEFLIYFQGNSAPDKSGLPSDRFSAERTGGSVSTLTIQRTQQEDSAVYLCASRVGTGGSGNTIYFGEGSWLTVV.